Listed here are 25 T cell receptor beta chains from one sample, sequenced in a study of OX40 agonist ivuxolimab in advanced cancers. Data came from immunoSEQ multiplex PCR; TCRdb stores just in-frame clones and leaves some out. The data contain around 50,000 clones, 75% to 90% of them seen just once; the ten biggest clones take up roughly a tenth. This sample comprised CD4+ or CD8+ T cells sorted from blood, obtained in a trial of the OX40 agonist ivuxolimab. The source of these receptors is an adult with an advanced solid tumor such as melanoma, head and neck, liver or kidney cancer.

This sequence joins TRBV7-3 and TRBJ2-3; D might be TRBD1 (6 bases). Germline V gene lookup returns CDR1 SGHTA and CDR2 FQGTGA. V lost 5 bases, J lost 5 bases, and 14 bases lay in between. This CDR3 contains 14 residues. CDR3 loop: CASSGTPSGDTQYF. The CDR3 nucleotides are TGTGCCAGCAGCGGGACACCATCAGGAGATACGCAGTATTTT.

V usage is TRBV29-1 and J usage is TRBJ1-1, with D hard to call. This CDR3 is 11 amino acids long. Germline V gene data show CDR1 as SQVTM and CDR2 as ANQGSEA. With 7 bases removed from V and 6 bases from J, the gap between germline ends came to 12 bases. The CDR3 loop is CSARIAAEAFF. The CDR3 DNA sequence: TGCAGCGCACGAATCGCAGCTGAAGCTTTCTTT.

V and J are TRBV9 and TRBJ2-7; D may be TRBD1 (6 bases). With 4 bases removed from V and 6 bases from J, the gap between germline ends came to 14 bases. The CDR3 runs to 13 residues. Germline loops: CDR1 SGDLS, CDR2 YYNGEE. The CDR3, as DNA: TGTGCCAGCAGCTCCGGGCCAGGGGCCGAGCAGTACTTC. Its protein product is CASSSGPGAEQYF.

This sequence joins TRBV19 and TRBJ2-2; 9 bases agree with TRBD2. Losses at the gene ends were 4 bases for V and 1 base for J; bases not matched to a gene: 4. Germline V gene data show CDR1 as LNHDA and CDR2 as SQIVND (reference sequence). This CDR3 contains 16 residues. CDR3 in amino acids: CASSKKAGGNTGELFF. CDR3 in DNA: TGTGCCAGTAGTAAGAAAGCGGGGGGGAACACCGGGGAGCTGTTTTTT.

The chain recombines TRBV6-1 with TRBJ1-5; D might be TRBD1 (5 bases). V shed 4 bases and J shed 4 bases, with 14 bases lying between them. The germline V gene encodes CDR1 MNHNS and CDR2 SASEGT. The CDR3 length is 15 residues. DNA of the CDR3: TGTGCCAGCAGTGCCGGGGGTCAGTGGAATCAGCCCCAGCATTTT. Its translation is CASSAGGQWNQPQHF.

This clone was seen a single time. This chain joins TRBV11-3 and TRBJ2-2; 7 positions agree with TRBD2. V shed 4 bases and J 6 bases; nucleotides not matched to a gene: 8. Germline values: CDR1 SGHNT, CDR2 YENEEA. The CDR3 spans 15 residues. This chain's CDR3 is CASSSRGVSSGELFF. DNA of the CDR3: TGTGCCAGCAGCTCTCGGGGGGTATCGTCCGGGGAGCTGTTTTTT. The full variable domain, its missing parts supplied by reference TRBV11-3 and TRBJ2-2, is EAGVVQSPRYKIIEKKQPVAFWCNPISGHNTLYWYLQNLGQGPELLIRYENEEAVDDSQLPKDRFSAERLKGVDSTLKIQPAELGDSAVYLCASSSRGVSSGELFFGEGSRLTVL.

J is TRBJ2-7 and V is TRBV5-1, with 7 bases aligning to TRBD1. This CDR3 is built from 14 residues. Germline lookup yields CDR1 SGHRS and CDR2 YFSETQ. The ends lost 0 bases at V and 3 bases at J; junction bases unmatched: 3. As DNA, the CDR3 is TGCGCCAGCAGCTTGGGGGGACAGTACTACGAGCAGTACTTC. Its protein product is CASSLGGQYYEQYF.

For the CDR3, the DNA is TGTGCCAGCAGTTACGACCTGAACACTGAAGCTTTCTTT. This translates into CASSYDLNTEAFF. V usage is TRBV6-6 and J usage is TRBJ1-1, with unresolved D. Per germline, CDR1 MNHNY and CDR2 SVGAGI (reference sequence). V lost 2 bases to trimming and J lost 0 bases, with 4 bases between them. The CDR3 contains 13 residues.

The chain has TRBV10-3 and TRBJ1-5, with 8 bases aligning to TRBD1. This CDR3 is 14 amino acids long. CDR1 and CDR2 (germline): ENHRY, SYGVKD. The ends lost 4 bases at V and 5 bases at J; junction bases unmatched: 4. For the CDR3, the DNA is TGTGCCATCAGTGCGGACAGGGCCGATCAGCCCCAGCATTTT. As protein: CAISADRADQPQHF.

The CDR3 nucleotides read TGCAGCGTTGACGGATCGGTAGGGACAGGGGTTCTTACTAACTATGGCTACACCTTC. This sequence encodes CSVDGSVGTGVLTNYGYTF. The genes are TRBV29-1 and TRBJ1-2; the match to TRBD1 covers 10 bases. CDR3 length equals 19 residues. CDR1 SQVTM and CDR2 ANQGSEA come from the germline V gene. V shed 3 bases and J 0 bases; nucleotides not matched to a gene: 16.

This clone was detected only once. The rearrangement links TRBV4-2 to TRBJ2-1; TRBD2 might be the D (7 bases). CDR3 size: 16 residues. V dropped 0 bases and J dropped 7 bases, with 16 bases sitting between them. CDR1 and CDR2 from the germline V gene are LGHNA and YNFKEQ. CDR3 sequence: CASSQDHGGARNEQFF. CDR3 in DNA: TGTGCCAGCAGCCAAGACCATGGGGGGGCGCGTAATGAGCAGTTCTTC.

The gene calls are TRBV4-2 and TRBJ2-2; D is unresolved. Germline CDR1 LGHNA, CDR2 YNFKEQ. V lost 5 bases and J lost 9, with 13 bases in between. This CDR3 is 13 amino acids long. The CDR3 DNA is TGTGCCAGCAGCAATATGGGAATGTGGGAGCTGTTTTTT. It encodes CASSNMGMWELFF.

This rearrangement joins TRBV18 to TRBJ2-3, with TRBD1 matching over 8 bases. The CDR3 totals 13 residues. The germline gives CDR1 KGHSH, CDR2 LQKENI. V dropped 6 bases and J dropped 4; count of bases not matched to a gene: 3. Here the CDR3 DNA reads TGTGCCAGCTCCCAGACAGGGGCAGATACGCAGTATTTT. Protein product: CASSQTGADTQYF.

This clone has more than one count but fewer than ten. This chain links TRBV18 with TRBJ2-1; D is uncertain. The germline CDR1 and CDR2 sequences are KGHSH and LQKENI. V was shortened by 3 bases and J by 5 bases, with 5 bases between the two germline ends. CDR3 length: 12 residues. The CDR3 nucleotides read TGTGCCAGCTCACCGCCGAACAATGAGCAGTTCTTC. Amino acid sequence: CASSPPNNEQFF.

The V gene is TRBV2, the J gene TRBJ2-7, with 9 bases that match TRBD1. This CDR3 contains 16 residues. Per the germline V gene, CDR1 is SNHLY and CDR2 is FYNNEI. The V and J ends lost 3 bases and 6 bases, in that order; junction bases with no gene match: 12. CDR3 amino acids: CASSELWGTGSSEQYF. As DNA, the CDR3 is TGTGCCAGCAGTGAGCTTTGGGGGACAGGGTCTTCCGAGCAGTACTTC.

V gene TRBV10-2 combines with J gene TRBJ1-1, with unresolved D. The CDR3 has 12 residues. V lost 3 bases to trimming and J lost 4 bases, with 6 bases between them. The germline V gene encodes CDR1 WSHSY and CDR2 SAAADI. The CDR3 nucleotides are TGCGCCAGCAGTGAATCAGGCACTGAAGCTTTCTTT. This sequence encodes CASSESGTEAFF.

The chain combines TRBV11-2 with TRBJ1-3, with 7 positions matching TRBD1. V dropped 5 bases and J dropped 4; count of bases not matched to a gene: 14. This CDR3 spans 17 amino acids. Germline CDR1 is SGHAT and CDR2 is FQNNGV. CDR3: CASSKGQDFFIGNTIYF. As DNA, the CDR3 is TGTGCCAGCAGCAAAGGACAGGACTTTTTTATAGGAAACACCATATATTTT.

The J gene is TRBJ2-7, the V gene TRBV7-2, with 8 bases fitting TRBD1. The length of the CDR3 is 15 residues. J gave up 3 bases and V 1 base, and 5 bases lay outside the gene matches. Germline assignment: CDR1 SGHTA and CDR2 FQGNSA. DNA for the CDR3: TGTGCCAGCAGCTTAGTAGCTGGACAGGGCTACGAGCAGTACTTC. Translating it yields CASSLVAGQGYEQYF.

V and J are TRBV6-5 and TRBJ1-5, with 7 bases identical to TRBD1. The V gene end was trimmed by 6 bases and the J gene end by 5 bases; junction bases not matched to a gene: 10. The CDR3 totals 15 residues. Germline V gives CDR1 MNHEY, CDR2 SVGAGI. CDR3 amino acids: CASRPTGEAYQPQHF. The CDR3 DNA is TGTGCCAGCAGACCAACAGGGGAAGCCTATCAGCCCCAGCATTTT.

The CDR3 loop reads CASIPGGAGRYEQFF. The CDR3 DNA sequence: TGTGCCAGCATTCCTGGGGGGGCCGGTCGGTATGAGCAGTTCTTC. V gene TRBV2 combines with J gene TRBJ2-1; D perhaps matches TRBD2 (7 bases). This CDR3 comprises 15 residues. Between the trimmed V and J ends, which lost 7 bases and 8 bases, there was a span of 21 bases. Germline loops: CDR1 SNHLY, CDR2 FYNNEI.

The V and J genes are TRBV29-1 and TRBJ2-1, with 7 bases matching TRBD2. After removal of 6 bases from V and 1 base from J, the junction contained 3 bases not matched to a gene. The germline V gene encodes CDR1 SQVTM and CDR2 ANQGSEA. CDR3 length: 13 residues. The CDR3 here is CSVREDSYNEQFF. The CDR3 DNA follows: TGCAGCGTCCGGGAGGATTCCTACAATGAGCAGTTCTTC.

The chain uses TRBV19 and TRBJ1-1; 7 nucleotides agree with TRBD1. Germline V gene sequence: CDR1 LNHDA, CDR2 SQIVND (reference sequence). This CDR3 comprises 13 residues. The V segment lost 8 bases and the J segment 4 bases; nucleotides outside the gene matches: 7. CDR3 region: CASSKTGITEAFF. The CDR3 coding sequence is TGTGCCAGTTCCAAGACAGGGATCACTGAAGCTTTCTTT.

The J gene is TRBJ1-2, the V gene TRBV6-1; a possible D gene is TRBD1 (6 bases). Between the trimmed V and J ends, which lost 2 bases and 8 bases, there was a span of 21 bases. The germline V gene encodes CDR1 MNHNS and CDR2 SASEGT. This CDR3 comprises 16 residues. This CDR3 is CASSERGWETGNGYTF. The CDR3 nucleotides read TGTGCCAGCAGTGAAAGGGGATGGGAAACAGGGAACGGCTACACCTTC.

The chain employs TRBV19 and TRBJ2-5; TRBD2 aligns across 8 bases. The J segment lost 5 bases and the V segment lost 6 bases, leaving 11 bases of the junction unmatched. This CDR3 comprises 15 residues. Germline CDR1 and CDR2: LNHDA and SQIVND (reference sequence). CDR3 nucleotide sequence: TGTGCCAGTAGCCGGGGGACTAGGATCTTGGAGACCCAGTACTTC. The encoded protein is CASSRGTRILETQYF.

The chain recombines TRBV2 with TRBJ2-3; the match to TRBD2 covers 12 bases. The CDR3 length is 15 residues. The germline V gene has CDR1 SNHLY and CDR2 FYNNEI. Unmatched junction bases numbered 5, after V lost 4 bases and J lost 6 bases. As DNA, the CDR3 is TGTGCCAGCAGTGGGTCTAGCGGGAGGGCTGATACGCAGTATTTT. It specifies CASSGSSGRADTQYF.